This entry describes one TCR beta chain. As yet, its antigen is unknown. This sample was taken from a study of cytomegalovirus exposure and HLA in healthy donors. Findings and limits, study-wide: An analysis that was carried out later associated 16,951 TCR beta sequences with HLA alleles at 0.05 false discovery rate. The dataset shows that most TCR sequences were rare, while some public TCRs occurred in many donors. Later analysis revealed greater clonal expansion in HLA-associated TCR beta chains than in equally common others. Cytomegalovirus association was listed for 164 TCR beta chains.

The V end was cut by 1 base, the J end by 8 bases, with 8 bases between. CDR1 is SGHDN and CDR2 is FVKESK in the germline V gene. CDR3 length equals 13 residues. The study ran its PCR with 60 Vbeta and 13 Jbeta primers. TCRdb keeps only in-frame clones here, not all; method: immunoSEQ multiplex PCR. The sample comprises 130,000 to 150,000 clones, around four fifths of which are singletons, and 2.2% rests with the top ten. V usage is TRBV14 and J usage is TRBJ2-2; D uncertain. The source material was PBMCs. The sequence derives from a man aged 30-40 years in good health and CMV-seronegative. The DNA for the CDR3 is TGTGCCAGCAGCCAAGCGTCAGGAGGGGAGCTGTTTTTT. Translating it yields CASSQASGGELFF.